Below are 10 T cell receptor beta chains sequenced from a single sample in a study of blood T cell repertoires in COVID-19. Using immunoSEQ multiplex PCR, the repertoire was profiled, and TCRdb retains in-frame clones only, with some absent. The sample consists of under 250,000 clones, about 85% of them appearing once. The specimen sequenced was PBMCs or T cells enriched from blood (not recorded which). The receptors originated from a man aged 25-45 years who had recovered from COVID-19.

The rearrangement links TRBV2 to TRBJ2-3; 7 nucleotides match TRBD2. CDR1 is SNHLY and CDR2 is FYNNEI in the germline V gene. V lost 4 bases and J lost 4; bases outside the gene matches: 20. This CDR3 contains 19 residues. The CDR3 DNA reads as TGTGCCAGCAGTGGCCGAGGAGCGGGGAAACCAGAGCCCCCAGATACGCAGTATTTT. Its protein product is CASSGRGAGKPEPPDTQYF.

This rearrangement joins TRBV28 to TRBJ1-2, with D possibly matching TRBD1 (5 bases). V lost 2 bases, J lost 6 bases, and 13 bases lay in between. The CDR3 runs 14 residues. Germline CDR1 is MDHEN and CDR2 is SYDVKM. DNA of the CDR3: TGTGCCAGCAGTTTACTTTTCCAGGGTAATGGCTACACCTTC. Amino acids: CASSLLFQGNGYTF.

The chain uses TRBV19 and TRBJ2-1; 9 bases fit TRBD1. Germline CDR1 LNHDA, CDR2 SQIVND (reference sequence). The CDR3 is 16 amino acids. V shed 6 bases, J shed 4 bases, and the junction held 10 bases outside the gene matches. The CDR3 loop is CASRQTGTGTYNEQFF. CDR3 nucleotides: TGTGCCAGTAGACAAACCGGGACAGGGACATACAATGAGCAGTTCTTC.

This clone showed up just once. V is TRBV18 and J is TRBJ2-7; a weak D match, TRBD1 (6 bases). Germline V gene sequence: CDR1 KGHSH, CDR2 LQKENI. CDR3 length: 14 amino acids. The ends were cut back, 2 bases at V and 4 bases at J, with 12 bases in the middle. CDR3 in DNA: TGTGCCAGCTCACCAGGGACAACAGAATACGAGCAGTACTTC. This translates into CASSPGTTEYEQYF.

This clone was detected a few times. This sequence joins TRBV18 and TRBJ1-4; TRBD1 might be the D (5 bases). V lost 2 bases to trimming and J lost 8 bases, with 15 bases between them. Germline V CDR1 and CDR2: KGHSH, LQKENI. The CDR3 runs 15 residues. CDR3: CASSPGAGLGEKLFF. The CDR3 DNA follows: TGTGCCAGCTCACCAGGTGCAGGGCTGGGGGAAAAACTGTTTTTT.

This clone was counted between two and nine times. The V call is TRBV4-2, the J call TRBJ2-2; 7 bases are a match to TRBD2. The ends lost 0 bases at V and 4 bases at J; junction bases unmatched: 2. From germline, CDR1 is LGHNA and CDR2 YNFKEQ. CDR3 length equals 15 residues. The CDR3 spells CASSQELASTGELFF. The CDR3 DNA reads TGTGCCAGCAGCCAAGAACTAGCGTCCACCGGGGAGCTGTTTTTT.

The chain employs TRBV7-2 and TRBJ2-7; 8 nucleotides match TRBD1. Germline-derived CDR1 and CDR2 are SGHTA and FQGNSA. This CDR3 spans 16 amino acids. V trimming: 4 bases; J trimming: 6 bases; junction bases outside the gene matches: 14. The CDR3 nucleotides are TGTGCCAGCAGCTCTATCACCATCTTACAGGGGGGCGAGCAGTACTTC. It translates to CASSSITILQGGEQYF.

The rearrangement uses TRBV9 and TRBJ2-1; the match to TRBD2 covers 10 bases. Germline V CDR1 and CDR2: SGDLS, YYNGEE. The CDR3 is 19 residues long. V lost 1 base to trimming and J lost 6 bases; unmatched junction nucleotides: 16. This CDR3 is CASSVSLGGRASGSNEQFF. Here the CDR3 DNA reads TGTGCCAGCAGCGTATCGTTAGGGGGAAGGGCTAGCGGGAGCAATGAGCAGTTCTTC. Based on the CDR3 plus reference TRBV9 and TRBJ2-1, the full variable domain is DSGVTQTPKHLITATGQRVTLRCSPRSGDLSVYWYQQSLDQGLQFLIQYYNGEERAKGNILERFSAQQFPDLHSELNLSSLELGDSALYFCASSVSLGGRASGSNEQFFGPGTRLTVL.

The chain joins TRBV7-2 to TRBJ2-5, with D perhaps matching TRBD1 (5 bases). The V gene's germline CDR1 is SGHTA and CDR2 FQGNSA. This CDR3 has 14 amino acids. V was clipped by 2 bases and J by 2 bases, with 9 bases between them. The CDR3: CASSLRQRQETQYF. The DNA of the CDR3 is TGTGCCAGCAGCTTAAGACAGAGACAAGAGACCCAGTACTTC.

This clone appeared once. The gene calls are TRBV5-8 and TRBJ1-4; 8 bases agree with TRBD1. This CDR3 has 19 residues. Germline-derived CDR1 and CDR2 are SGHTS and YDEGEE. Trimming took 2 bases from V and 3 from J; bases not matched to a gene: 15. CDR3: CASSFAAGQGISANEKLFF. The CDR3 nucleotides are TGTGCCAGCAGCTTTGCCGCCGGACAGGGTATTTCAGCTAATGAAAAACTGTTTTTT.